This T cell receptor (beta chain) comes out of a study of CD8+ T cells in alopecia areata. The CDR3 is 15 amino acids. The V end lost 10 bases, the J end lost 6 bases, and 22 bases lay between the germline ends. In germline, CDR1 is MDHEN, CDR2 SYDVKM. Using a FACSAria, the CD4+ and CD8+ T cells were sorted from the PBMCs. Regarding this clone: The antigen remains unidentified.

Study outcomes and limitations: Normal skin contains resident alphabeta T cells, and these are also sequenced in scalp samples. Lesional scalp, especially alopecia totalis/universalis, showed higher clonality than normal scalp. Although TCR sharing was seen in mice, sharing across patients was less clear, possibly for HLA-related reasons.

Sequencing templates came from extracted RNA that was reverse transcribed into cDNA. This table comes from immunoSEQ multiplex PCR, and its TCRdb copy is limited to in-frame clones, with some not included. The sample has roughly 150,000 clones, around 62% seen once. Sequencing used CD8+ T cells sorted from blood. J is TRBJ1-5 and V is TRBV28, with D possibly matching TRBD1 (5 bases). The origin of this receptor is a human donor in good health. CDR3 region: CATLEAGGSGQPQHF. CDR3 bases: TGTGCCACCTTGGAAGCGGGGGGAAGTGGTCAGCCCCAGCATTTT.